This TCR beta chain derives from a study of blood T cell repertoires in COVID-19. In the source study's methods: Estimated nucleated cell counts came from reference gene primer amplification. Data came from immunoSEQ multiplex PCR; TCRdb stores just in-frame clones and leaves some out. The V and J calls and clone size are taken from that table; D and trimming were inferred from the DNA. In the table there are around 180,000 clones, roughly 84% of which are singletons. The junction had 3 bases not matched to a gene; V was cut back by 0 bases and J by 0 bases. Germline CDR1 is SGHNT and CDR2 is YYREEE (reference sequence). The CDR3 extends over 16 amino acids.

Sequences were obtained from peripheral blood. The source is a human donor in a cohort sampled during active COVID-19. The chain joins TRBV5-4 to TRBJ2-3; 8 bases agree with TRBD2. CDR3: CASSLASSGSTDTQYF. CDR3 DNA: TGTGCCAGCAGCTTGGCCTCTAGCGGGAGCACAGATACGCAGTATTTT.